This T cell receptor (beta chain) was retrieved from a study of molecular identifiers for immune sequencing clone quantification. On the study more broadly: Replicate experiments divided RNA from around 20,000 or 100,000 naive CD8 cells into five parts and sequenced four. Study-level findings and limits: Naive cells had under 1% of molecules in clones above 20 RNA copies, effectors over 97%.

There are 14 residues in the CDR3. Germline values: CDR1 SGDLS, CDR2 YYNGEE. Sorted naive CD8 T cells were those defined as CD8+CD4-CCR7+CD45RA+. For bulk TCR libraries, previously described methods and listed TCR primers were used. TCRdb reprocessed the PCR reads with MiXCR, giving one entry per CDR3 protein. The repertoire holds under 650,000 distinct CDR3 sequences, with 15% to 20% as singletons. Regarding this clonotype: No antigen is known for it. Possible read error: a much larger clone is one base away.

Material for sequencing was naive CD8+ T cells from blood, with Jurkat cell RNA spiked in. As to subset: FACS-sorted CD8+CD4-CCR7+CD45RA+ naive T cells. The chain employs TRBV9 and TRBJ2-7, with TRBD2 identical over 9 bases. This receptor was taken from a human donor in good health. Some libraries in this study had Jurkat cell RNA spiked in. CDR3 sequence reads: CASSARAGGYEPYF. In DNA form, the CDR3 reads TGTGCCAGCAGCGCCAGGGCGGGGGGGTACGAGCCGTACTTC.